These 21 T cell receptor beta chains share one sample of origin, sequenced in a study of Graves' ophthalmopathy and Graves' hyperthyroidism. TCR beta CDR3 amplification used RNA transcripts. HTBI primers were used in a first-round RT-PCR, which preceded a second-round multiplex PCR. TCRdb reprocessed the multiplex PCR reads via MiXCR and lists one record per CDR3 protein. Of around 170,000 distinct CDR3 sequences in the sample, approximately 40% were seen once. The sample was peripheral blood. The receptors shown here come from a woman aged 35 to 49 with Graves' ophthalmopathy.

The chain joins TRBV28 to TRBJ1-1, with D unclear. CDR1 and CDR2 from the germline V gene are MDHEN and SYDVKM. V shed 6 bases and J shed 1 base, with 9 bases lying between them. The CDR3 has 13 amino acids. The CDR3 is CASRRSGNTEAFF. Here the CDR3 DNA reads TGTGCCAGCAGGCGGTCCGGGAACACTGAAGCTTTCTTT.

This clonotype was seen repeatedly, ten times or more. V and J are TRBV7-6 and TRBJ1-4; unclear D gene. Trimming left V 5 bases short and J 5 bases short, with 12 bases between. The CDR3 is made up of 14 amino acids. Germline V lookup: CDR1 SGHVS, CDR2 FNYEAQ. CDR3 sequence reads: CASSPSSGNEKLFF. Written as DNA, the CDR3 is TGTGCCAGCAGCCCATCTTCGGGAAATGAAAAACTGTTTTTT.

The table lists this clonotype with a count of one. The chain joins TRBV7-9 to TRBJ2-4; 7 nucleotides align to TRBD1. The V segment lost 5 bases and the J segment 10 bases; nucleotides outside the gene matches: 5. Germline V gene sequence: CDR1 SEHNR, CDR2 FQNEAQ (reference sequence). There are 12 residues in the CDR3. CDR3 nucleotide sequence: TGTGCCAGCAGCAACCGACAGGGTATTCAGTACTTC. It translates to CASSNRQGIQYF.

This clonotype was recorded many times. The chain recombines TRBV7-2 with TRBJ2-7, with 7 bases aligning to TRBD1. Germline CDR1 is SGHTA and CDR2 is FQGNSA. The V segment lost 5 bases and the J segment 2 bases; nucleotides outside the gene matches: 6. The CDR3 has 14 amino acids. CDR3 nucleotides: TGTGCCAGCAGCCCGCCGGGACAGACCTACGAGCAGTACTTC. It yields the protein CASSPPGQTYEQYF.

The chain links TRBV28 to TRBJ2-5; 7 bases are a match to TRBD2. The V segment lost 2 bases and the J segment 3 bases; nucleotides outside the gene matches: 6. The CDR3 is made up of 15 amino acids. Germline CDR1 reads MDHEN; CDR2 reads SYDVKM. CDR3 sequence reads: CASSLEGRAKETQYF. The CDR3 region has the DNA TGTGCCAGCAGTTTAGAGGGGAGGGCGAAAGAGACCCAGTACTTC.

The CDR3 sequence: CASRGGPRNQPQHF. The DNA of the CDR3 is TGTGCCAGCAGGGGGGGACCCCGAAATCAGCCCCAGCATTTT. This chain joins TRBV6-1 and TRBJ1-5; possibly TRBD1 for D (5 bases). CDR3 length equals 14 residues. V lost 6 bases to trimming and J lost 4 bases, with 13 bases between them. Germline V gene lookup returns CDR1 MNHNS and CDR2 SASEGT.

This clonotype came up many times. CDR3 in amino acids: CASSSMGGYEQYF. CDR3 nucleotide sequence: TGTGCCAGCAGCTCAATGGGGGGCTACGAGCAGTACTTC. This chain uses TRBV25-1 with TRBJ2-7, with TRBD2 as a possible D gene (6 bases). This CDR3 is built from 13 residues. Per the germline V gene, CDR1 is MGHDK and CDR2 is SYGVNS. With 6 bases removed from V and 3 bases from J, the gap between germline ends came to 12 bases.

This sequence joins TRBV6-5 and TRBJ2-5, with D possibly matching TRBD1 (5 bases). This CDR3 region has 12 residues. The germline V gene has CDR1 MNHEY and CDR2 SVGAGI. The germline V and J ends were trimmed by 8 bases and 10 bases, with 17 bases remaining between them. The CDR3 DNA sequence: TGTGCCAGCCTCTCCGGGTGGGGCGACCAGTACTTC. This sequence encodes CASLSGWGDQYF.

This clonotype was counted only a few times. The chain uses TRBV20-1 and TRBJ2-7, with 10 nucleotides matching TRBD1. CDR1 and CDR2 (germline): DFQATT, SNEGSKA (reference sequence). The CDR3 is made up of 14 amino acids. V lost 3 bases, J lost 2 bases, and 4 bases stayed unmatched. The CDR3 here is CSASRDRGPYEQYF. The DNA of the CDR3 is TGCAGTGCTAGCAGGGACAGGGGCCCCTACGAGCAGTACTTC.

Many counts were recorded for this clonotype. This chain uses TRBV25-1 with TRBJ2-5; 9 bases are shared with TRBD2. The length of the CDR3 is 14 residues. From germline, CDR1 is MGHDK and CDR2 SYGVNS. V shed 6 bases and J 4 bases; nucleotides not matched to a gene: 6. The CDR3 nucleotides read TGTGCCAGCAGCTTAGCGGGAGTGGCAGAGACCCAGTACTTC. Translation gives CASSLAGVAETQYF.

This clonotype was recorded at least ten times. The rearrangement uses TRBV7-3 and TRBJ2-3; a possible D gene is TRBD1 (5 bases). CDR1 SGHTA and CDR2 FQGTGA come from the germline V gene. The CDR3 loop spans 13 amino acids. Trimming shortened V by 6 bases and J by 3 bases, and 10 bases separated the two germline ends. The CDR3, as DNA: TGTGCCAGCAGTCAAGCAGGGACAGATACGCAGTATTTT. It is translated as CASSQAGTDTQYF.

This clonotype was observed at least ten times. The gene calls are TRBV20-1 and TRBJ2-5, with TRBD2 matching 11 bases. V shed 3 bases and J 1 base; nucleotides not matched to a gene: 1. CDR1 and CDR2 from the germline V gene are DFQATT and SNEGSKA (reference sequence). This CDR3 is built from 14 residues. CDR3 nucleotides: TGCAGTGCTAGGACTAGCGGGGTCCAAGAGACCCAGTACTTC. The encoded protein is CSARTSGVQETQYF.

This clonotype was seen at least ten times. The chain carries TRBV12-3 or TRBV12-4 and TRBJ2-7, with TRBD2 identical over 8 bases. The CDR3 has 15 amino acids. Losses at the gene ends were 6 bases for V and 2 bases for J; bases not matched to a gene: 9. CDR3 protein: CASSRNGGATYEQYF. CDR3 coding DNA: TGTGCCAGCAGCCGAAACGGGGGGGCGACCTACGAGCAGTACTTC.

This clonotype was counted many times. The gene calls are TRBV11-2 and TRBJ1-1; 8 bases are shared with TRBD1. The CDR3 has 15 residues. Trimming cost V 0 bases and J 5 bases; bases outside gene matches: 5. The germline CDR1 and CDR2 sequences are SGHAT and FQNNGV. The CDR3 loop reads CASSLEPTGGTEAFF. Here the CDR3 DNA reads TGTGCCAGCAGCTTAGAACCCACAGGGGGGACTGAAGCTTTCTTT.

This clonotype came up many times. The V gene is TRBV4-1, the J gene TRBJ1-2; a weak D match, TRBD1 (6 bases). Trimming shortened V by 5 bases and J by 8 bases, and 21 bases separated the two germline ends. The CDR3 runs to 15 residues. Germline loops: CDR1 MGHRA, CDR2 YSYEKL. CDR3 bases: TGCGCCAGCAGCTTGAGAGAAGCGGGGGGCTGGGGCTACACCTTC. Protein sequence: CASSLREAGGWGYTF.

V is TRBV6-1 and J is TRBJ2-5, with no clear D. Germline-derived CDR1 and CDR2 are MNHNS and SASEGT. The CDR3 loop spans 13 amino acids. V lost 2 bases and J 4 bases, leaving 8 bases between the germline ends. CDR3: CASSETPLETQYF. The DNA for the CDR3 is TGTGCCAGCAGTGAAACCCCCCTAGAGACCCAGTACTTC.

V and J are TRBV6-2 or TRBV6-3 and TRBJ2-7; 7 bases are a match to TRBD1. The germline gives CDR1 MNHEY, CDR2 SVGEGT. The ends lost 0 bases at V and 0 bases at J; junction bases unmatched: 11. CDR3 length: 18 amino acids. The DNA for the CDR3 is TGTGCCAGCAGTTACTCAGGACAGGACGGAAAACACTCCTACGAGCAGTACTTC. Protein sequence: CASSYSGQDGKHSYEQYF.

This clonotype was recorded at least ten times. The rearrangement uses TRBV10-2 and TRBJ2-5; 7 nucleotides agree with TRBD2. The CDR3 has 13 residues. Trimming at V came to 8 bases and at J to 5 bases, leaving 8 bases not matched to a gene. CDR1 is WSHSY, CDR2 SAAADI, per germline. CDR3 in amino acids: CASLLGGDETQYF. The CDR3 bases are TGCGCCAGCCTATTGGGGGGGGATGAGACCCAGTACTTC.

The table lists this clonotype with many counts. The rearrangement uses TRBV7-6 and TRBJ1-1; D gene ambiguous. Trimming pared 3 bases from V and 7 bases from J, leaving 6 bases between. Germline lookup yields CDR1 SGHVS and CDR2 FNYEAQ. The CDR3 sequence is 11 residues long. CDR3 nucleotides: TGTGCCAGCAGCTTCGACGGTGAAGCTTTCTTT. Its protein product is CASSFDGEAFF.

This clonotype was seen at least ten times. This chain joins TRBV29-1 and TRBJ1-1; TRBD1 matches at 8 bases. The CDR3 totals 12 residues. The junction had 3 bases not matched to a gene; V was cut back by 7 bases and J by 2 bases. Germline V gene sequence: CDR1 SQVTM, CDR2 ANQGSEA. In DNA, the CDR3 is TGCAGCGCCGGACAGGGAAACACTGAAGCTTTCTTT. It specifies CSAGQGNTEAFF.

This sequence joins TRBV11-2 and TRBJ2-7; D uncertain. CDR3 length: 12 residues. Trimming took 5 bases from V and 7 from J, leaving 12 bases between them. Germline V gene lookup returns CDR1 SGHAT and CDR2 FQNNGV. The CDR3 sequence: CASSLPNGEQYF. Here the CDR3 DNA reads TGTGCCAGCAGCCTCCCGAATGGGGAGCAGTACTTC. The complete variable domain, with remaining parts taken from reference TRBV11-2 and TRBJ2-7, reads EAGVAQSPRYKIIEKRQSVAFWCNPISGHATLYWYQQILGQGPKLLIQFQNNGVVDDSQLPKDRFSAERLKGVDSTLKIQPAKLEDSAVYLCASSLPNGEQYFGPGTRLTVT.